What follows is one T cell receptor beta chain and its context. Sequencing used immunoSEQ multiplex PCR; TCRdb keeps in-frame clones, though not all of them. The sample consists of more than 2,000,000 clones, approximately 94% of them appearing once. This specimen belongs to a study of shared clonotypes between healthy human individuals. The CDR3 length is 14 residues. V lost 5 bases to trimming and J lost 4 bases; unmatched junction nucleotides: 6. Germline loops: CDR1 LNHDA, CDR2 SQIVND (reference sequence). This clonotype originated in a man younger than 30 in good health. The J gene is TRBJ2-7, the V gene TRBV19, with 9 bases matching TRBD1. The specimen was naive CD4+ T cells sorted from blood. Subset denoted: CD45RA+ positively selected. In DNA, the CDR3 is TGTGCCAGTAGTTTCCCCGGACAGGGGTACGAGCAGTACTTC. It is translated as CASSFPGQGYEQYF.